These 2 T cell receptor beta chains were sequenced from one sample in a study of T cell repertoires in cytomegalovirus infection. What these receptors recognize is not known. TCRdb analysed the reads with MiXCR anew, one entry per CDR3 protein. The repertoire holds over 250,000 distinct CDR3 sequences, under 25% seen once, with about 21% in the top ten. Sequenced here: cultured PBMCs, sampled from culture after CMV antigen stimulation. These receptors all come from a human donor in good health (CMV status not recorded). Some clones in this sample may be carry-over from other donors' samples.

V and J are TRBV12-3 or TRBV12-4 and TRBJ2-3, with 10 positions matching TRBD2. J was trimmed by 3 bases and V by 5 bases; bases with no gene match: 11. This CDR3 region has 17 residues. The CDR3 loop reads CASSARGAGGPTDTQYF. The CDR3 region has the DNA TGTGCCAGCAGTGCGCGGGGAGCGGGAGGGCCAACAGATACGCAGTATTTT.

This clonotype was seen repeatedly, ten times or more. The chain has TRBV12-3 or TRBV12-4 and TRBJ2-2; D perhaps matches TRBD1 (5 bases). CDR3 length equals 14 residues. V lost 4 bases, J lost 1 base, and 7 bases lay in between. DNA of the CDR3: TGTGCCAGCAGTTGGACACTGAACACCGGGGAGCTGTTTTTT. Translation gives CASSWTLNTGELFF.